Below, 31 T cell receptor beta chains from the same sample are listed, as sequenced in a study of a mutant IDH1 vaccine in newly diagnosed glioma. Sequenced by immunoSEQ multiplex PCR; TCRdb stores in-frame clones only, minus some. The sample has some 40,000 clones, roughly 82% seen once; the top ten hold roughly 10%. The antigens of these receptors remain unknown. As to time point: week 47, end of study. Every single dose of the vaccine, 300 ug of mutant IDH1 20-mer peptide, came with topical imiquimod. The sample was PBMCs, taken from a glioma patient whose treatment included an IDH1 peptide vaccine. These receptors were obtained from a man in his forties or fifties with glioma.

The rearrangement links TRBV27 to TRBJ2-5, with no clear D. CDR3 length: 14 residues. Between the trimmed V and J ends, which lost 6 bases and 3 bases, there was a span of 14 bases. Germline CDR1 is MNHEY and CDR2 is SMNVEV (reference sequence). The CDR3 loop is CASRYGISEETQYF. CDR3 in DNA: TGTGCCAGCAGATATGGGATCTCGGAAGAGACCCAGTACTTC.

The chain joins TRBV28 to TRBJ2-5; 7 positions match TRBD2. This CDR3 is 15 amino acids long. V was pared by 7 bases and J by 1 base, with 9 bases of the junction left unmatched. CDR1 MDHEN and CDR2 SYDVKM come from the germline V gene. The CDR3 DNA is TGTGCCAGCATCAGTCGAGGGGAGGGCCAAGAGACCCAGTACTTC. Translation gives CASISRGEGQETQYF.

V and J are TRBV7-2 and TRBJ1-4; D remains ambiguous. Germline CDR1 and CDR2: SGHTA and FQGNSA. This CDR3 has 15 residues. Trimming cost V 6 bases and J 3 bases, with 14 bases left between them. CDR3 in amino acids: CASRNAKRANEKLFF. CDR3 nucleotide sequence: TGTGCCAGCAGAAACGCTAAGCGAGCTAATGAAAAACTGTTTTTT.

The chain links TRBV7-6 to TRBJ2-3, with 11 nucleotides matching TRBD2. Germline V gene lookup returns CDR1 SGHVS and CDR2 FNYEAQ. CDR3 length: 16 residues. The ends lost 2 bases at V and 0 bases at J; junction bases unmatched: 1. Here the CDR3 reads CASSLTSGSSTDTQYF. The CDR3 DNA sequence: TGTGCCAGCAGCTTAACTAGCGGGAGTAGCACAGATACGCAGTATTTT.

This clone was recorded a few times. The chain couples TRBV29-1 to TRBJ1-1; tentatively, D is TRBD1 (5 bases). Germline lookup yields CDR1 SQVTM and CDR2 ANQGSEA. This CDR3 spans 11 amino acids. Trimming removed 6 bases at V and 8 bases at J, with 13 bases between. CDR3 bases: TGCAGCGTGATGCGCCGGGGGGAAGCTTTCTTT. This translates into CSVMRRGEAFF.

The rearrangement joins TRBV5-6 to TRBJ1-3; possibly TRBD1 for D (5 bases). The CDR3 extends over 15 amino acids. Trimming took off 4 bases at V and 0 bases at J, with 11 bases between the two ends. Germline V gene sequence: CDR1 SGHDT, CDR2 YYEEEE. CDR3 amino acids: CASSARGVSGNTIYF. As DNA, the CDR3 is TGTGCCAGCAGCGCACGGGGGGTCTCTGGAAACACCATATATTTT.

The chain employs TRBV10-1 and TRBJ2-3, with unresolved D. V was shortened by 3 bases and J by 1 base, with 5 bases between the two germline ends. Looked up from germline, CDR1 is WNHNN and CDR2 is SYGVQD (reference sequence). This CDR3 spans 13 amino acids. The CDR3 protein is CASSDQGTDTQYF. The CDR3, as DNA: TGCGCCAGCAGTGACCAGGGCACAGATACGCAGTATTTT.

Comment on this clone: One junction end does not reproduce the germline sequence, and a read error may be involved. The chain combines TRBV6-1 with TRBJ2-4, with TRBD1 matching over 8 bases. This CDR3 contains 11 residues. CDR1 is MNHNS, CDR2 SASEGT, per germline. CDR3 nucleotides: TGTGCCAGCAATGACAGGGGACATCCGCACTTC. Its translation: CASNDRGHPHF.

V and J are TRBV7-8 and TRBJ1-5, with D possibly TRBD1 on 5 matching bases. Germline loops: CDR1 SGHVS, CDR2 FQNEAQ. This CDR3 contains 14 residues. The V gene lost 3 bases and the J gene lost 6 bases, with 12 bases spanning the gap. The CDR3, as DNA: TGTGCCAGCAGCTTTGGGGGGGGTCGTCAGCCCCAGCATTTT. Its translation: CASSFGGGRQPQHF.

V and J are TRBV6-5 and TRBJ1-1; D is unresolved. The V end lost 7 bases, the J end lost 3 bases, and 12 bases lay between the germline ends. The germline gives CDR1 MNHEY, CDR2 SVGAGI. This CDR3 spans 13 amino acids. The CDR3 sequence: CASKSPWDTEAFF. In nucleotides, the CDR3 is TGTGCCAGCAAGTCCCCCTGGGACACTGAAGCTTTCTTT.

The chain combines TRBV5-3 with TRBJ2-1; 14 positions agree with TRBD2. TRBV5-3 is sorted into the ORF group, with uncertain function. CDR3 size: 15 residues. With 3 bases clipped from V and 8 bases from J, the junction kept 4 bases outside the gene matches. The CDR3 sequence is CARSWGLAGAYEQFF. Written as DNA, the CDR3 is TGTGCCAGAAGCTGGGGACTAGCGGGAGCGTATGAGCAGTTCTTC.

The chain links TRBV19 to TRBJ2-7; D not certain. The CDR3 has 14 residues. The germline V gene encodes CDR1 LNHDA and CDR2 SQIVND (reference sequence). V lost 5 bases and J 0 bases, leaving 11 bases between the germline ends. DNA for the CDR3: TGTGCCAGTAGTCGCAAACGAAGCTCCTACGAGCAGTACTTC. Protein: CASSRKRSSYEQYF.

This chain connects TRBV11-3 to TRBJ2-2; the match to TRBD2 covers 13 bases. The CDR3 spans 18 residues. Germline V gene data show CDR1 as SGHNT and CDR2 as YENEEA. After removal of 5 bases from V and 2 bases from J, the junction contained 8 bases not matched to a gene. The CDR3 spells CASSPGLAGEANTGELFF. CDR3 nucleotides: TGTGCCAGCAGCCCAGGACTAGCGGGAGAGGCAAACACCGGGGAGCTGTTTTTT.

The chain joins TRBV4-1 to TRBJ1-4, with unresolved D. The germline CDR1 and CDR2 sequences are MGHRA and YSYEKL. Trimming cost V 5 bases and J 0 bases, with 19 bases left between them. CDR3 length: 18 residues. The chain's CDR3 is CASSYGVLGFATNEKLFF. The CDR3 nucleotides are TGCGCCAGCAGCTACGGTGTTCTGGGTTTTGCAACTAATGAAAAACTGTTTTTT.

Only a few counts were recorded for this clone. The chain uses TRBV28 and TRBJ1-5; D remains unclear. The CDR3 is 14 residues long. Trimming took 7 bases from V and 4 from J, leaving 14 bases between them. Germline lookup yields CDR1 MDHEN and CDR2 SYDVKM. This CDR3 reads CASNILGSNQPQHF. CDR3 DNA sequence: TGTGCCAGCAATATTCTGGGGTCGAATCAGCCCCAGCATTTT.

In DNA form, the CDR3 reads TGTGCCAGCAGCTCGTACACAAACACTGAAGCTTTCTTT. The encoded protein is CASSSYTNTEAFF. V usage is TRBV7-2 and J usage is TRBJ1-1; D remains unclear. The germline V gene has CDR1 SGHTA and CDR2 FQGNSA. V gave up 4 bases and J gave up 2 bases, with 8 bases separating them. The CDR3 consists of 13 residues.

This clone was seen a handful of times. The chain has TRBV28 and TRBJ1-2; 10 bases line up with TRBD1. V trimming: 7 bases; J trimming: 8 bases; junction bases outside the gene matches: 7. There are 13 residues in the CDR3. Per the germline V gene, CDR1 is MDHEN and CDR2 is SYDVKM. The CDR3 reads CASTPTGGWGYTF. The DNA for the CDR3 is TGTGCCAGCACCCCGACAGGGGGCTGGGGCTACACCTTC.

The genes are TRBV21-1 and TRBJ2-7; TRBD1, the table's D call, was not compared with the DNA. TRBV21-1 is a pseudogene locus. This CDR3 contains 14 residues. CDR3 in amino acids: CASSKSTAKYEQYV. CDR3 nucleotide sequence: TGTGCCAGCAGCAAATCGACAGCTAAGTACGAGCAGTACGTC.

V gene TRBV5-5 combines with J gene TRBJ2-7, with TRBD1 matching 9 bases. The J segment lost 0 bases and the V segment lost 4 bases, leaving 5 bases of the junction unmatched. Germline V gene data show CDR1 as SGHKS and CDR2 as YYEKEE (reference sequence). This CDR3 is built from 15 residues. The CDR3 loop is CASSPGQGRSYEQYV. The CDR3, as DNA: TGTGCCAGCAGCCCGGGACAGGGACGCTCCTACGAGCAGTACGTC.

The genes are TRBV29-1 and TRBJ2-3, with D hard to call. Germline V gene lookup returns CDR1 SQVTM and CDR2 ANQGSEA. This CDR3 is built from 14 residues. Trimming stripped 2 bases from V and 1 base from J, with 10 bases between. CDR3 sequence (DNA): TGCAGCGTTGAAATTCTTGGGGGCACAGATACGCAGTATTTT. This gives the protein CSVEILGGTDTQYF.

The chain employs TRBV5-4 and TRBJ2-3; D is unclear. This CDR3 comprises 15 residues. V dropped 2 bases and J dropped 2 bases, with 12 bases sitting between them. Looked up from germline, CDR1 is SGHNT and CDR2 is YYREEE (reference sequence). CDR3 sequence reads: CASSFERRLTDTQYF. The CDR3 nucleotides read TGTGCCAGCAGCTTCGAGAGGAGACTCACAGATACGCAGTATTTT.

The DNA of the CDR3 is TGTGCCAGCAGCTTAGCGCGAGGGGCCACTGAAGCTTTCTTT. Protein product: CASSLARGATEAFF. The V call is TRBV7-2, the J call TRBJ1-1, with a weak D call TRBD1 (5 bases). Trimming pared 0 bases from V and 4 bases from J, leaving 9 bases between. This CDR3 is 14 amino acids long. Looked up from germline, CDR1 is SGHTA and CDR2 is FQGNSA.

The chain combines TRBV2 with TRBJ2-7, with 13 bases identical to TRBD2. The CDR3 sequence is 16 residues long. J lost 7 bases, V lost 5 bases, and 11 bases had no gene match. Germline V gene lookup returns CDR1 SNHLY and CDR2 FYNNEI. The DNA of the CDR3 is TGTGCCAGCAGTCCTCCGAGGACTAGCGGGAGAGAAGAGCAGTACGTC. Translating it yields CASSPPRTSGREEQYV.

The CDR3 region is CASSQEGGGRADTQYF. CDR3 coding DNA: TGTGCCAGCAGCCAAGAAGGTGGCGGGAGGGCGGATACGCAGTATTTT. This chain connects TRBV4-2 to TRBJ2-3; 9 positions agree with TRBD2. V gave up 0 bases and J gave up 6 bases; unmatched junction bases: 7. CDR1 LGHNA and CDR2 YNFKEQ come from the germline V gene. The CDR3 length is 16 residues.

The genes are TRBV7-2 and TRBJ1-5; D might be TRBD1 (5 bases). V was shortened by 2 bases and J by 7 bases, with 12 bases between the two germline ends. CDR1 and CDR2 from the germline V gene are SGHTA and FQGNSA. The CDR3 is 14 amino acids. The CDR3 loop reads CASSLRQGVQPQHF. CDR3 DNA sequence: TGTGCCAGCAGCTTACGCCAGGGAGTGCAGCCCCAGCATTTT.

CDR3 nucleotide sequence: TGTGCCAGTAGTAGCCCCGAGGACCCTAGGGAAAAACTGTTTTTT. This encodes CASSSPEDPREKLFF. The V and J genes are TRBV19 and TRBJ1-4, with no clear D. Trimming cost V 4 bases and J 8 bases, with 17 bases left between them. This CDR3 has 15 amino acids. CDR1 and CDR2 from the germline V gene are LNHDA and SQIVND (reference sequence).

The chain links TRBV6-5 to TRBJ1-5; a weak D match, TRBD1 (5 bases). V lost 6 bases and J lost 6, with 18 bases in between. Germline V gives CDR1 MNHEY, CDR2 SVGAGI. The CDR3 totals 15 residues. CDR3 sequence reads: CASRSGGASTQPQHF. DNA for the CDR3: TGTGCCAGCAGGAGCGGTGGGGCCAGTACTCAGCCCCAGCATTTT.

V gene TRBV10-1 combines with J gene TRBJ2-1; TRBD2 is a possible D gene (5 bases). V lost 3 bases to trimming and J lost 10 bases, with 22 bases between them. CDR1 WNHNN and CDR2 SYGVQD come from the germline V gene (reference sequence). CDR3 length equals 16 residues. CDR3 region: CASSELIGVTSSEQFF. The CDR3 DNA reads TGCGCCAGCAGTGAACTAATCGGGGTAACGAGTTCCGAGCAGTTCTTC.

The gene calls are TRBV11-3 and TRBJ2-7; 8 bases align to TRBD2. Germline CDR1 SGHNT, CDR2 YENEEA. The V segment lost 5 bases and the J segment 6 bases; nucleotides outside the gene matches: 6. The CDR3 totals 13 residues. The CDR3 reads CASSPGRGGEQYF. The CDR3 nucleotides read TGTGCCAGCAGCCCCGGGAGGGGTGGCGAGCAGTACTTC. The complete variable domain, with remaining parts taken from reference TRBV11-3 and TRBJ2-7, reads EAGVVQSPRYKIIEKKQPVAFWCNPISGHNTLYWYLQNLGQGPELLIRYENEEAVDDSQLPKDRFSAERLKGVDSTLKIQPAELGDSAVYLCASSPGRGGEQYFGPGTRLTVT.

The chain joins TRBV7-9 to TRBJ2-5; 14 nucleotides align to TRBD2. After removal of 4 bases from V and 1 base from J, the junction contained 8 bases not matched to a gene. Germline lookup yields CDR1 SEHNR and CDR2 FQNEAQ (reference sequence). The CDR3 is 18 residues long. CDR3 protein: CASSSGTSGRMGQETQYF. The CDR3, as DNA: TGTGCCAGCAGCTCTGGGACTAGCGGGAGAATGGGCCAAGAGACCCAGTACTTC.

The V call is TRBV2, the J call TRBJ1-2; 7 nucleotides align to TRBD1. This CDR3 contains 12 residues. With V trimmed by 4 bases and J by 7 bases, 3 bases remained unmatched. The germline CDR1 and CDR2 sequences are SNHLY and FYNNEI. For the CDR3, the DNA is TGTGCCAGCAGTGCGACAGGGTTTGGCTACACCTTC. It encodes CASSATGFGYTF.